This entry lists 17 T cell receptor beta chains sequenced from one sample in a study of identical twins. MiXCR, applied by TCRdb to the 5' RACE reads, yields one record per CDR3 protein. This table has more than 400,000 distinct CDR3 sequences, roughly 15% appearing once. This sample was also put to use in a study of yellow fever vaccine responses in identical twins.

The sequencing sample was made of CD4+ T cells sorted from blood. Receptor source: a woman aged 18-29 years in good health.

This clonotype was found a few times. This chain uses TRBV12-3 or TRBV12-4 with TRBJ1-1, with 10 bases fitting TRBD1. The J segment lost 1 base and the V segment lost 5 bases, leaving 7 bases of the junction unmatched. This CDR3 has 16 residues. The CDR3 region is CASSAMGQGKNTEAFF. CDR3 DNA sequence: TGTGCCAGCAGTGCGATGGGACAGGGGAAGAACACTGAAGCTTTCTTT.

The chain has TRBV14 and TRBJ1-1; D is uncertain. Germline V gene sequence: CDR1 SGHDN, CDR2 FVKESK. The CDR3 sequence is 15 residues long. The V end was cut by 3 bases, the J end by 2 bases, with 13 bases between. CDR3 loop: CASSHQRLGNTEAFF. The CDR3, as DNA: TGTGCCAGCAGCCACCAGAGGTTGGGTAACACTGAAGCTTTCTTT.

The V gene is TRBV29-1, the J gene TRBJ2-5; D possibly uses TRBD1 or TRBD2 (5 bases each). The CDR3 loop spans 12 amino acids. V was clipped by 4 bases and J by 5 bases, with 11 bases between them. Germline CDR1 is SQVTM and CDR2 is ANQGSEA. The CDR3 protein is CSVGTRGETQYF. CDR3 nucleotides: TGCAGCGTTGGAACTAGGGGCGAGACCCAGTACTTC.

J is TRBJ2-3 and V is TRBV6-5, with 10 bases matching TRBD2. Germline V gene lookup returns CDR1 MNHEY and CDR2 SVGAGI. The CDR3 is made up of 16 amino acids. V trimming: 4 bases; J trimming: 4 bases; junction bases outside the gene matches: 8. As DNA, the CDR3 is TGTGCCAGCAGTTTTATAGCGGGGGGAGGGCCAGATACGCAGTATTTT. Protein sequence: CASSFIAGGGPDTQYF.

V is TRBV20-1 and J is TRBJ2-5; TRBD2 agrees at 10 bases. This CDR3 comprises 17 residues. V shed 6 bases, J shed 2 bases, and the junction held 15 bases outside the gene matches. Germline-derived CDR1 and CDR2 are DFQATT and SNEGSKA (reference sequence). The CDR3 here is CSASGGAASLGQETQYF. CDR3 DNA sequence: TGCAGTGCCAGCGGGGGGGCAGCTTCTCTAGGGCAAGAGACCCAGTACTTC.

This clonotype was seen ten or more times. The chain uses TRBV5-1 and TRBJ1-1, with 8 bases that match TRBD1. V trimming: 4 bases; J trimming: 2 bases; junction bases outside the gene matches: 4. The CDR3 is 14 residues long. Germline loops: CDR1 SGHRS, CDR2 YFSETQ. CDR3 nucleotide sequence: TGCGCCAGCAGCAACGGACAGGGAAACACTGAAGCTTTCTTT. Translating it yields CASSNGQGNTEAFF. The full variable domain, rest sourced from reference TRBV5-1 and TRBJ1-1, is KAGVTQTPRYLIKTRGQQVTLSCSPISGHRSVSWYQQTPGQGLQFLFEYFSETQRNKGNFPGRFSGRQFSNSRSEMNVSTLELGDSALYLCASSNGQGNTEAFFGQGTRLTVV.

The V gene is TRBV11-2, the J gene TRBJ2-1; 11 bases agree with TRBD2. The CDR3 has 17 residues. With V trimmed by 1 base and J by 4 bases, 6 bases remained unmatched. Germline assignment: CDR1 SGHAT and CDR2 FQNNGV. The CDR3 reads CASSLVLAGGGYNEQFF. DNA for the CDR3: TGTGCCAGCAGCTTAGTTCTAGCGGGGGGTGGTTACAATGAGCAGTTCTTC.

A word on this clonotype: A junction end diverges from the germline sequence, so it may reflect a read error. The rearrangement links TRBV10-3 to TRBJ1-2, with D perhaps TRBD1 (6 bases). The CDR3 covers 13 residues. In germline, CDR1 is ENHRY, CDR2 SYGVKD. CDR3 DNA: TGTGCCATCAGTCCCCCGGGGACATATGACTACACCTTC. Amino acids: CAISPPGTYDYTF.

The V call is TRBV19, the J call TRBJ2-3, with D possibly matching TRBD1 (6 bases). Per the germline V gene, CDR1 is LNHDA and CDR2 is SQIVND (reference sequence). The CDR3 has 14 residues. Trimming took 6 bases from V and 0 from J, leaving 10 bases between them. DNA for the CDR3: TGTGCCAGTAGCCATACAGGGAGCACAGATACGCAGTATTTT. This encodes CASSHTGSTDTQYF.

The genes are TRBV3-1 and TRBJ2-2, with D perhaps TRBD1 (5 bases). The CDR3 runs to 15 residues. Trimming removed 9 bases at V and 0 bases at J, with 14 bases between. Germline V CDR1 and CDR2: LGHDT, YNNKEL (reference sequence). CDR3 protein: CASRGRAPNTGELFF. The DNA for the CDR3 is TGTGCCAGTCGCGGCAGGGCGCCGAACACCGGGGAGCTGTTTTTT.

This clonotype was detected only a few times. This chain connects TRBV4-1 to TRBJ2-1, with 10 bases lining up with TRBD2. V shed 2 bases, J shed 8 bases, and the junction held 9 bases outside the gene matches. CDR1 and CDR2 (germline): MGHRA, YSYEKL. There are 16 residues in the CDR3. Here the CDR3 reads CASSQTGAGGEDEQFF. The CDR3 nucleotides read TGCGCCAGCAGCCAAACCGGAGCGGGAGGGGAGGATGAGCAGTTCTTC.

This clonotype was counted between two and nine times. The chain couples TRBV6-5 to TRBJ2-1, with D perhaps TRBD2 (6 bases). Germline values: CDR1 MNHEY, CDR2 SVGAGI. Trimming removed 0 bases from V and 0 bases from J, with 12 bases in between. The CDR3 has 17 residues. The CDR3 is CASSYSASEISYNEQFF. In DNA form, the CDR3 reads TGTGCCAGCAGTTACTCAGCTAGCGAGATCTCCTACAATGAGCAGTTCTTC.

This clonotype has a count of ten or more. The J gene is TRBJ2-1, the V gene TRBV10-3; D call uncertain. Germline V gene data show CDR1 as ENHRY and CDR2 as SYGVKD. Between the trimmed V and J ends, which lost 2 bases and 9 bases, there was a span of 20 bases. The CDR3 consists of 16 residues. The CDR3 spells CAISEALTTPSPEQFF. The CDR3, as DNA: TGTGCCATCAGTGAGGCACTAACAACTCCCTCGCCTGAGCAGTTCTTC.

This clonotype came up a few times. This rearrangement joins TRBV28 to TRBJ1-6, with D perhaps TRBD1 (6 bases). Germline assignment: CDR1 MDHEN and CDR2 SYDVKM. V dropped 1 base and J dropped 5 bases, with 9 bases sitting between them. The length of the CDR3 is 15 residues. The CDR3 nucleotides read TGTGCCAGCAGTTTATTGGACAGAGATAATTCACCCCTCCACTTT. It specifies CASSLLDRDNSPLHF.

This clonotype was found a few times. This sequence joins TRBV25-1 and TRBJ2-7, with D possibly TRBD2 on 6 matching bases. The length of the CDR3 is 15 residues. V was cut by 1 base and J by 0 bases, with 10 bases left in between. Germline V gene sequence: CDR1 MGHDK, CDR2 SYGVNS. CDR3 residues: CASSESAGSSYEQYF. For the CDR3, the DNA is TGTGCCAGCAGTGAATCCGCGGGGAGCTCCTACGAGCAGTACTTC.

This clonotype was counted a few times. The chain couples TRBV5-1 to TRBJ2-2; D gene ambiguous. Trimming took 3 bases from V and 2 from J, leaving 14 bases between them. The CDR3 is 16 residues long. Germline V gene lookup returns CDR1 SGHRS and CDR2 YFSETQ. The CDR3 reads CASSSSTGLNTGELFF. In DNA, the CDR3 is TGCGCCAGCAGCTCATCGACTGGCCTCAACACCGGGGAGCTGTTTTTT.

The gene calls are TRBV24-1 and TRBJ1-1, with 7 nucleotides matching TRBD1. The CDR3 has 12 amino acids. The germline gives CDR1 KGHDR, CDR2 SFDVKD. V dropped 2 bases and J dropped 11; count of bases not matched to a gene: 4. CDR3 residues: CATSDSTGWAFF. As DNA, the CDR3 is TGTGCCACCAGTGATTCGACAGGGTGGGCTTTCTTT.